The table lists the clone carrying this T cell receptor beta chain with a count of one. Distinct nucleotide sequences in the sample also encode this CDR3. This CDR3 is built from 12 residues. Germline CDR1 and CDR2: SGHAT and FQNNGV. V lost 5 bases, J lost 4 bases, and 6 bases lay in between. The sample is drawn from a study of blood T cell repertoires in COVID-19. Across the study: Researchers got acute and convalescent COVID-19 samples from the United States, Italy and Spain. The cDNA or gDNA used as material had been derived from T cells, B-cell-depleted T cells, or PBMCs.

In the original processing: Scientists estimated how many nucleated cells there were by amplifying reference gene primers. Generated by immunoSEQ multiplex PCR, the TCRdb table keeps only in-frame clones and is missing some. V and J calls plus clone size are reproduced from that table; the DNA served to infer D and trimming. The sample gives more than 300,000 clones, about 83% of which show up once; roughly 1.1% is in the top ten. The TCR was taken from a woman in her fifties or sixties with acute or convalescent COVID-19. The J gene is TRBJ1-3, the V gene TRBV11-2; D gene unclear. The sequenced sample consisted of peripheral blood. The CDR3 loop is CASSRLGNTIYF. CDR3 bases: TGTGCCAGCAGCAGACTGGGAAACACCATATATTTT.